The clone carrying this T cell receptor beta chain is a singleton in its sample. Its antigen is undetermined. Time point: pretreatment peripheral blood. Sequencing was performed with immunoSEQ multiplex PCR; in TCRdb, only in-frame clones are kept and a portion is missing. The sample has around 45,000 clones, 80% to 85% seen once. This entry is derived from a study of PD-L1 blockade in urothelial cancer. As for the study in general: Prior chemotherapy in patients spanned 0 to 3 regimens. Samples came from 3 weeks, at the second dose, and 6 weeks into treatment. The median T cell count in blood samples was 110,000 to 150,000.

Study outcomes and limitations: Tumor-associated clones in the blood of durable-benefit patients grew more at 3 weeks.

The material sequenced was PBMCs, taken around atezolizumab (anti-PD-L1) treatment. This clonotype was obtained from a man aged 50-60 years with urothelial cancer.

The CDR3 bases are TGCAGCGGTGGGACAGCTAGCGGCTACACCTTC. It codes for CSGGTASGYTF. The J gene is TRBJ1-2, the V gene TRBV29-1, with 7 nucleotides matching TRBD1. Germline CDR1 and CDR2: SQVTM and ANQGSEA. J lost 8 bases, V lost 7 bases, and 7 bases had no gene match. The CDR3 covers 11 residues.